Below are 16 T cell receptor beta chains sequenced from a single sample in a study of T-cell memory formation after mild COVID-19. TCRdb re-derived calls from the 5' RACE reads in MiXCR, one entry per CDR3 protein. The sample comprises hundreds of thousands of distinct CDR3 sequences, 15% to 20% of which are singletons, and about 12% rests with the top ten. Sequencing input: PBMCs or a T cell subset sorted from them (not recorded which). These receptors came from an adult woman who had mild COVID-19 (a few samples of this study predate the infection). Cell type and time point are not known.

CDR3 amino acids: CASSLILGGTSYNEQFF. The CDR3 nucleotides are TGTGCCAGCAGCTTAATCCTAGGGGGGACCTCCTACAATGAGCAGTTCTTC. This chain connects TRBV5-6 to TRBJ2-1; perhaps D is TRBD1 or TRBD2 (6 bases each). Germline CDR1 SGHDT, CDR2 YYEEEE. The CDR3 has 17 amino acids. Trimming stripped 2 bases from V and 0 bases from J, with 15 bases between.

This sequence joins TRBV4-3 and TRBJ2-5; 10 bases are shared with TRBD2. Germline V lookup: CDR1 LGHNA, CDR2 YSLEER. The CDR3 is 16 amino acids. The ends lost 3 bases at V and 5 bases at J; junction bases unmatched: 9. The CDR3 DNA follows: TGCGCCAGCAGCCACAACCTAGCGGGAGATTTGGAGACCCAGTACTTC. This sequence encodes CASSHNLAGDLETQYF.

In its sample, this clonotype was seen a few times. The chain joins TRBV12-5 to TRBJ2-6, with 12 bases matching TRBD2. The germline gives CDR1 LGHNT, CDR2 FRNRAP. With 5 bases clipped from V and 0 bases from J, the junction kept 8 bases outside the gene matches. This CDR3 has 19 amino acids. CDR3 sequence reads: CASGPSTSGRTSGANVLTF. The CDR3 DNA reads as TGTGCTAGTGGTCCATCGACTAGCGGGAGAACCTCTGGGGCCAACGTCCTGACTTTC.

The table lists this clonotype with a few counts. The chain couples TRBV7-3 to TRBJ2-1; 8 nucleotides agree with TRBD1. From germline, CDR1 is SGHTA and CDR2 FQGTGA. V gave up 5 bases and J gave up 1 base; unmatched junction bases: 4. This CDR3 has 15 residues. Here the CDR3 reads CASSPGQASYNEQFF. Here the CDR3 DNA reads TGTGCCAGCAGCCCGGGACAGGCATCCTACAATGAGCAGTTCTTC. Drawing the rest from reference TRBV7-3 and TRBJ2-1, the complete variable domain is GAGVSQTPSNKVTEKGKYVELRCDPISGHTALYWYRQSLGQGPEFLIYFQGTGAADDSGLPNDRFFAVRPEGSVSTLKIQRTERGDSAVYLCASSPGQASYNEQFFGPGTRLTVL.

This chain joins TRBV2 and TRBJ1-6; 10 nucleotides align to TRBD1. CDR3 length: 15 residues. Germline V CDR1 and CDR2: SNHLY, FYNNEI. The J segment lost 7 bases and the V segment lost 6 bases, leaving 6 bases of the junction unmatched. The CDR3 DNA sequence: TGTGCCAGCAGAGGGACAGGGGCGGGGAATTCACCCCTCCACTTT. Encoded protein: CASRGTGAGNSPLHF.

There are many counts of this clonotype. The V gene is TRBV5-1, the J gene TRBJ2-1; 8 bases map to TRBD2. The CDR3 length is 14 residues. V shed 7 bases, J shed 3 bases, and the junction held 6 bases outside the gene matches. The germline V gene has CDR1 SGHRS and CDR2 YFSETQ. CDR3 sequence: CASSRGGSYNEQFF. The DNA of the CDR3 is TGCGCCAGCTCCCGCGGGGGGAGCTACAATGAGCAGTTCTTC.

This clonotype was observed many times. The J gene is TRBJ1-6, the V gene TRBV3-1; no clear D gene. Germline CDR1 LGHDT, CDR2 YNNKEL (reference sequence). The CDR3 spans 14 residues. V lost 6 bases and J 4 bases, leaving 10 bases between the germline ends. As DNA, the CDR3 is TGTGCCAGCAGAAAAGACCAATATAATTCACCCCTCCACTTT. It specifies CASRKDQYNSPLHF.

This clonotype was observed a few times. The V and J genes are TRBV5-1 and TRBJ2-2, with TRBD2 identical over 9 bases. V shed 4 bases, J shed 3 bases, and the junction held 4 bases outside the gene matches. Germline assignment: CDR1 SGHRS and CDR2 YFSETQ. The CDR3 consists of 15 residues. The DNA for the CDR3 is TGCGCCAGCAGCCTATCTAGCGGGGACACCGGGGAGCTGTTTTTT. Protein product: CASSLSSGDTGELFF.

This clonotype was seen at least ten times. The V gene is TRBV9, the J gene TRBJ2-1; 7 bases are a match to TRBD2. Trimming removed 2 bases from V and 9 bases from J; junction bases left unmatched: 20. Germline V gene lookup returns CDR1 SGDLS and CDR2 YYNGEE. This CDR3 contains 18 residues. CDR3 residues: CASSVGGGDSGPWVEQFF. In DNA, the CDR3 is TGTGCCAGCAGCGTCGGAGGAGGGGATAGCGGGCCGTGGGTTGAGCAGTTCTTC.

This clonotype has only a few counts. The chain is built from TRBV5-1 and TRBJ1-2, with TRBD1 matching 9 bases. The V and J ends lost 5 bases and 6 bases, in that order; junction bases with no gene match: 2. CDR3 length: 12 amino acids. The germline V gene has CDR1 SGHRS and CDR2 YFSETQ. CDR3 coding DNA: TGCGCCAGCAGTACAGGGGGCAATGGCTACACCTTC. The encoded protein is CASSTGGNGYTF.

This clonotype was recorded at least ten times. The CDR3 nucleotides read TGTGCCAGCAGCCGGGACAGCACAGATACGCAGTATTTT. Translated, it gives CASSRDSTDTQYF. V is TRBV12-3 or TRBV12-4 and J is TRBJ2-3; D is tentatively TRBD1 or TRBD2 (5 bases each). V shed 6 bases and J shed 0 bases, with 7 bases lying between them. There are 13 residues in the CDR3.

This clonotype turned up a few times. For the CDR3, the DNA is TGCGCCAGCAGCAACCCCGGGAGGGGGCCCGGTGAAGCTTTCTTT. Its translation is CASSNPGRGPGEAFF. The J gene is TRBJ1-1, the V gene TRBV5-1; TRBD1 agrees at 7 bases. The germline gives CDR1 SGHRS, CDR2 YFSETQ. This CDR3 contains 15 residues. Losses at the gene ends were 4 bases for V and 7 bases for J; bases not matched to a gene: 13. The full variable domain, with the rest looked up from reference TRBV5-1 and TRBJ1-1, is KAGVTQTPRYLIKTRGQQVTLSCSPISGHRSVSWYQQTPGQGLQFLFEYFSETQRNKGNFPGRFSGRQFSNSRSEMNVSTLELGDSALYLCASSNPGRGPGEAFFGQGTRLTVV.

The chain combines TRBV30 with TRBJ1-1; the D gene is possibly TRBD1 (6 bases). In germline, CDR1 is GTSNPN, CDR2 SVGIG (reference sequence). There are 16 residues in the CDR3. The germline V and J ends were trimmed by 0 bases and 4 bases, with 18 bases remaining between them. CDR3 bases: TGTGCCTGGAGTGTAAAAAGGGGGGGCCGCGGCACTGAAGCTTTCTTT. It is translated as CAWSVKRGGRGTEAFF.

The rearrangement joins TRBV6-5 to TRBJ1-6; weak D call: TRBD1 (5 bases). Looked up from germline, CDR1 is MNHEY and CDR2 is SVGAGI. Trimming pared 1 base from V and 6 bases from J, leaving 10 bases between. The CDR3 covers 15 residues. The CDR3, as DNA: TGTGCCAGCAGTTACTGGCAGGGCCTTAATTCACCCCTCCACTTT. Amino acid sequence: CASSYWQGLNSPLHF.

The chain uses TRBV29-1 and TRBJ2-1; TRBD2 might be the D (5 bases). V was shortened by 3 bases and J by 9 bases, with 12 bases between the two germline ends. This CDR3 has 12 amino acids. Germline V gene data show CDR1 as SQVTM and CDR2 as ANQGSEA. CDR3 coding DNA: TGCAGCGTTGACGGCGGGTCCCCTGAGCAGTTCTTC. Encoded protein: CSVDGGSPEQFF.

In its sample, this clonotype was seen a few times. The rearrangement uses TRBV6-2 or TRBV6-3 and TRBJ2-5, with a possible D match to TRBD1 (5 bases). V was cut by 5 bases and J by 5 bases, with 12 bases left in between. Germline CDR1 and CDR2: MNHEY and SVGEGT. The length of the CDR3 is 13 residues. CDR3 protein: CASSRREEETQYF. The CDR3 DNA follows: TGTGCCAGCAGTCGCAGGGAAGAGGAGACCCAGTACTTC.